One sample yielded the 28 T cell receptor beta chains listed below, sequenced in a study of T cell responses to AZD1222 COVID-19 vaccine. The assay was immunoSEQ multiplex PCR, and TCRdb's table has in-frame clones only and misses some. The table includes fewer than 200,000 clones, around 90% detected once. The starting material was peripheral blood, obtained on day 0 of AZD1222 vaccination. These receptors all stem from an adult in good health.

This chain joins TRBV5-4 and TRBJ1-4; possible D gene TRBD1, 5 bases. The germline V gene encodes CDR1 SGHNT and CDR2 YYREEE (reference sequence). Trimming removed 2 bases at V and 5 bases at J, with 13 bases between. The CDR3 length is 15 residues. The CDR3 reads CASSFMGPLNEKLFF. CDR3 coding DNA: TGTGCCAGCAGCTTCATGGGACCTTTGAATGAAAAACTGTTTTTT.

This rearrangement joins TRBV19 to TRBJ1-1; a possible D gene is TRBD1 (6 bases). V gave up 11 bases and J gave up 4 bases, with 23 bases separating them. Germline CDR1 is LNHDA and CDR2 is SQIVND (reference sequence). The CDR3 runs to 15 residues. The CDR3 sequence: CAASRGDAWSTEAFF. CDR3 nucleotides: TGTGCCGCGAGCAGGGGAGATGCTTGGTCCACTGAAGCTTTCTTT.

The J gene is TRBJ1-1, the V gene TRBV7-8; D not resolved. Trimming took off 5 bases at V and 0 bases at J, with 7 bases between the two ends. The CDR3 runs 13 residues. CDR1 SGHVS and CDR2 FQNEAQ come from the germline V gene. CDR3 sequence reads: CASSQDMNTEAFF. DNA for the CDR3: TGTGCCAGCAGCCAAGACATGAACACTGAAGCTTTCTTT.

The V call is TRBV28, the J call TRBJ2-2; 9 positions match TRBD1. With V trimmed by 8 bases and J by 5 bases, 12 bases remained unmatched. Germline CDR1 reads MDHEN; CDR2 reads SYDVKM. CDR3 length equals 16 residues. In DNA form, the CDR3 reads TGTGCCAGCGGACCTCCGGGACAGGGCGAAACCGGGGAGCTGTTTTTT. Amino acid sequence: CASGPPGQGETGELFF.

This clone was counted only a few times. The V gene is TRBV6-5, the J gene TRBJ1-5, with D perhaps matching TRBD1 (6 bases). V lost 7 bases, J lost 7 bases, and 14 bases lay in between. The length of the CDR3 is 13 residues. CDR1 MNHEY and CDR2 SVGAGI come from the germline V gene. For the CDR3, the DNA is TGTGCCAGCACTCAGGCAGGGGTACAGCCCCAGCATTTT. Its translation is CASTQAGVQPQHF.

The chain employs TRBV2 and TRBJ1-4; D ambiguous. With 5 bases removed from V and 8 bases from J, the gap between germline ends came to 9 bases. CDR1 and CDR2 (germline): SNHLY, FYNNEI. The CDR3 totals 12 residues. This CDR3 reads CASSLGKEKLFF. DNA of the CDR3: TGTGCCAGCAGTCTGGGGAAGGAAAAACTGTTTTTT. Looking up the rest from reference TRBV2 and TRBJ1-4 gives the full variable domain: EPEVTQTPSHQVTQMGQEVILRCVPISNHLYFYWYRQILGQKVEFLVSFYNNEISEKSEIFDDQFSVERPDGSNFTLKIRSTKLEDSAMYFCASSLGKEKLFFGSGTQLSVL.

The gene calls are TRBV11-2 and TRBJ1-2; a weak D match, TRBD1 (5 bases). The germline CDR1 and CDR2 sequences are SGHAT and FQNNGV. This CDR3 is 13 amino acids long. V was cut by 5 bases and J by 4 bases, with 11 bases left in between. Written as DNA, the CDR3 is TGTGCCAGCAGCCCGGGACCCTTCTATGGCTACACCTTC. The encoded protein is CASSPGPFYGYTF.

The V call is TRBV29-1, the J call TRBJ1-3, with TRBD1 as a possible D gene (6 bases). The CDR3 length is 15 residues. With 0 bases removed from V and 0 bases from J, the gap between germline ends came to 9 bases. Germline assignment: CDR1 SQVTM and CDR2 ANQGSEA. This CDR3 reads CSVEDGTFSGNTIYF. The CDR3 DNA reads TGCAGCGTTGAAGATGGGACATTCTCTGGAAACACCATATATTTT.

V is TRBV18 and J is TRBJ2-5; D could derive from TRBD1 or TRBD2 (5 bases each). Between the trimmed V and J ends, which lost 3 bases and 1 base, there was a span of 18 bases. Germline CDR1 reads KGHSH; CDR2 reads LQKENI. The CDR3 extends over 17 amino acids. The CDR3 loop is CASSPLGTTSGQETQYF. As DNA, the CDR3 is TGTGCCAGCTCACCTCTAGGGACGACAAGCGGCCAAGAGACCCAGTACTTC. Full variable domain (remainder filled in from reference TRBV18 and TRBJ2-5): NAGVMQNPRHLVRRRGQEARLRCSPMKGHSHVYWYRQLPEEGLKFMVYLQKENIIDESGMPKERFSAEFPKEGPSILRIQQVVRGDSAAYFCASSPLGTTSGQETQYFGPGTRLLVL.

The V gene is TRBV3-1 (or the pseudogene TRBV3-2), the J gene TRBJ2-5; the match to TRBD2 covers 11 bases. Germline CDR1 LGHDT, CDR2 YNNKEL (reference sequence). Trimming at V came to 4 bases and at J to 4 bases, leaving 8 bases not matched to a gene. The CDR3 is 16 residues long. DNA for the CDR3: TGTGCCAGCAGCCTTGGGACTAGCGGTGCACGAGAGACCCAGTACTTC. The encoded protein is CASSLGTSGARETQYF.

The chain joins TRBV7-2 to TRBJ2-2; possibly TRBD1 for D (6 bases). The germline CDR1 and CDR2 sequences are SGHTA and FQGNSA. CDR3 length: 17 amino acids. Trimming removed 2 bases from V and 0 bases from J, with 13 bases in between. This chain's CDR3 is CASSLIGRGTNTGELFF. The CDR3 DNA follows: TGTGCCAGCAGCTTAATCGGTAGGGGGACGAACACCGGGGAGCTGTTTTTT.

The V gene is TRBV24-1, the J gene TRBJ2-2, with D uncertain. Germline V gene lookup returns CDR1 KGHDR and CDR2 SFDVKD. V lost 3 bases and J 0 bases, leaving 10 bases between the germline ends. The CDR3 loop spans 16 amino acids. CDR3 nucleotides: TGTGCCACCAGTGATCCTTCCGGGCCGAACACCGGGGAGCTGTTTTTT. Residues: CATSDPSGPNTGELFF.

The chain uses TRBV24-1 and TRBJ1-2; D gene unclear. Trimming stripped 1 base from V and 4 bases from J, with 12 bases between. The CDR3 runs 15 residues. Germline values: CDR1 KGHDR, CDR2 SFDVKD. The CDR3, as DNA: TGTGCCACCAGTGATTTCATAAGAGAGATCTATGGCTACACCTTC. Encoded protein: CATSDFIREIYGYTF.

This chain joins TRBV28 and TRBJ1-2, with 8 bases identical to TRBD1. J gave up 8 bases and V 5 bases, and 13 bases lay outside the gene matches. The germline V gene encodes CDR1 MDHEN and CDR2 SYDVKM. There are 15 residues in the CDR3. In DNA, the CDR3 is TGTGCCAGCAGTCCCCCCCAGGGGGCGCCGGGCGGCTACACCTTC. It encodes CASSPPQGAPGGYTF.

The V and J genes are TRBV14 and TRBJ1-1, with 11 bases matching TRBD1. The V and J ends lost 3 bases and 7 bases, in that order; junction bases with no gene match: 7. CDR3 size: 15 residues. Germline assignment: CDR1 SGHDN and CDR2 FVKESK. CDR3 coding DNA: TGTGCCAGCAGCCAGGAGGGACAGGGGGTTAATGAAGCTTTCTTT. Translated: CASSQEGQGVNEAFF.

The V and J genes are TRBV5-5 and TRBJ1-3; no firm D call. The germline V gene encodes CDR1 SGHKS and CDR2 YYEKEE (reference sequence). CDR3 size: 14 residues. Between the trimmed V and J ends, which lost 2 bases and 6 bases, there was a span of 12 bases. The chain's CDR3 is CASSFPTGENTIYF. CDR3 nucleotides: TGTGCCAGCAGCTTTCCCACTGGGGAAAACACCATATATTTT.

The chain carries TRBV25-1 and TRBJ2-1; a weak D match, TRBD2 (6 bases). Germline CDR1 reads MGHDK; CDR2 reads SYGVNS. This CDR3 contains 13 residues. Trimming left V 1 base short and J 7 bases short, with 8 bases between. The DNA of the CDR3 is TGTGCCAGCAGTGAATTGGAGGGGAATGAGCAGTTCTTC. Residues: CASSELEGNEQFF.

The chain is built from TRBV19 and TRBJ1-5, with D maybe TRBD1 (6 bases). V lost 1 base, J lost 1 base, and 8 bases lay in between. The CDR3 has 15 amino acids. Germline V lookup: CDR1 LNHDA, CDR2 SQIVND (reference sequence). In nucleotides, the CDR3 is TGTGCCAGTAGTATAGCAGACAGGAGCAATCAGCCCCAGCATTTT. Its protein product is CASSIADRSNQPQHF. Combining the CDR3 with reference TRBV19 and TRBJ1-5 gives the whole variable domain DGGITQSPKYLFRKEGQNVTLSCEQNLNHDAMYWYRQDPGQGLRLIYYSQIVNDFQKGDIAEGYSVSREKKESFPLTVTSAQKNPTAFYLCASSIADRSNQPQHFGDGTRLSIL.

The gene calls are TRBV29-1 and TRBJ2-1; possibly TRBD2 for D (6 bases). The V end lost 7 bases, the J end lost 0 bases, and 13 bases lay between the germline ends. The CDR3 sequence is 14 residues long. Per the germline V gene, CDR1 is SQVTM and CDR2 is ANQGSEA. Here the CDR3 reads CSAEGDFSYNEQFF. In DNA, the CDR3 is TGCAGCGCCGAAGGGGACTTCTCCTACAATGAGCAGTTCTTC.

The chain couples TRBV25-1 to TRBJ2-7; D is ambiguous. Trimming cost V 5 bases and J 2 bases, with 13 bases left between them. The CDR3 length is 14 residues. Germline V gene lookup returns CDR1 MGHDK and CDR2 SYGVNS. CDR3 sequence: CASSLLGGPYEQYF. CDR3 sequence (DNA): TGTGCCAGCAGTCTTTTGGGTGGACCCTACGAGCAGTACTTC.

The chain joins TRBV28 to TRBJ1-5, with TRBD1 identical over 8 bases. The J segment lost 7 bases and the V segment lost 3 bases, leaving 5 bases of the junction unmatched. The CDR3 totals 14 residues. Germline CDR1 reads MDHEN; CDR2 reads SYDVKM. The CDR3 DNA follows: TGTGCCAGCAGTTTTCGACAGGGGATCCAGCCCCAGCATTTT. Protein: CASSFRQGIQPQHF.

The chain couples TRBV18 to TRBJ1-4; 8 bases are shared with TRBD1. The V gene's germline CDR1 is KGHSH and CDR2 LQKENI. This CDR3 is built from 14 residues. Unmatched junction bases numbered 6, after V lost 4 bases and J lost 8 bases. CDR3 in DNA: TGTGCCAGCTCACTGGACAGGGTTGGCGAAAAACTGTTTTTT. This gives the protein CASSLDRVGEKLFF.

V usage is TRBV28 and J usage is TRBJ2-1; TRBD2 might be the D (6 bases). The CDR3 has 13 residues. Germline lookup yields CDR1 MDHEN and CDR2 SYDVKM. Trimming took 6 bases from V and 11 from J, leaving 17 bases between them. This CDR3 reads CASSPAGPKKQFF. As DNA, the CDR3 is TGTGCCAGCAGCCCCGCGGGGCCAAAGAAGCAGTTCTTC.

CDR3 protein: CAISETAGGTEAFF. In DNA, the CDR3 is TGTGCCATCAGTGAAACGGCGGGTGGGACTGAAGCTTTCTTT. This chain uses TRBV10-3 with TRBJ1-1; D gene unclear. CDR3 size: 14 residues. The V and J ends lost 3 bases and 5 bases respectively, with 13 bases between them. Germline V gene data show CDR1 as ENHRY and CDR2 as SYGVKD.

J is TRBJ2-1 and V is TRBV3-1 (or the pseudogene TRBV3-2); D is undetermined. The V end was cut by 1 base, the J end by 12 bases, with 19 bases between. This CDR3 has 15 amino acids. Germline loops: CDR1 LGHDT, CDR2 YNNKEL (reference sequence). The CDR3 reads CASSQGVSSGYAQFF. CDR3 nucleotide sequence: TGTGCCAGCAGCCAAGGGGTCTCCTCCGGGTATGCGCAGTTCTTC.

As concerns this clone: A read error may produce the germline difference seen at one junction end. This chain connects TRBV7-7 to TRBJ1-2; 7 nucleotides align to TRBD1. Germline V gene sequence: CDR1 SSHAT, CDR2 FNYEAQ (reference sequence). The CDR3 runs to 17 residues. CDR3 amino acids: CASSLSPDRAFNYGYTF. The DNA for the CDR3 is TGTGCTAGCAGCCTAAGCCCCGACAGGGCATTTAACTATGGCTACACCTTC.

The rearrangement uses TRBV5-1 and TRBJ1-5; 11 bases agree with TRBD1. This CDR3 has 14 amino acids. V shed 4 bases, J shed 8 bases, and the junction held 5 bases outside the gene matches. From germline, CDR1 is SGHRS and CDR2 YFSETQ. The CDR3 loop is CASSRTGGLEPQHF. CDR3 nucleotides: TGCGCCAGCAGCCGGACAGGGGGCCTGGAGCCCCAGCATTTT. Looking up the rest from reference TRBV5-1 and TRBJ1-5 gives the full variable domain: KAGVTQTPRYLIKTRGQQVTLSCSPISGHRSVSWYQQTPGQGLQFLFEYFSETQRNKGNFPGRFSGRQFSNSRSEMNVSTLELGDSALYLCASSRTGGLEPQHFGDGTRLSIL.

This sequence joins TRBV27 and TRBJ2-3; TRBD2 matches at 8 bases. Germline values: CDR1 MNHEY, CDR2 SMNVEV (reference sequence). CDR3 length: 18 residues. J lost 3 bases, V lost 4 bases, and 15 bases had no gene match. In nucleotides, the CDR3 is TGTGCCAGCAGTTATGGGCTCAACGGGGGGGCCCTTACAGATACGCAGTATTTT. This sequence encodes CASSYGLNGGALTDTQYF.